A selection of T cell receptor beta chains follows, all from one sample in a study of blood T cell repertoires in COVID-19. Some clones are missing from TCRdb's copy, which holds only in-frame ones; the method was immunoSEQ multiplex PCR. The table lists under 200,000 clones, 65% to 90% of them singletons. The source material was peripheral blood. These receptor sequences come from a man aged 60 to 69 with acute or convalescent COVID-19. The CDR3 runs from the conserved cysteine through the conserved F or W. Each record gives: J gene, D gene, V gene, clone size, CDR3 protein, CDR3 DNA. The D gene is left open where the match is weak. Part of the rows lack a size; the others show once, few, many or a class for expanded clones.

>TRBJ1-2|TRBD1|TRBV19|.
CASSTRGPTNYGYTF
TGTGCCAGTAGTACCAGGGGGCCAACTAACTATGGCTACACCTTC
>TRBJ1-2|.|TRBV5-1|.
CASSLAGERGYTF
TGCGCCAGCAGCTTGGCCGGGGAGAGGGGCTACACCTTC
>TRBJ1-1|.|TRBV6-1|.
CASSEGLGTEAFF
TGTGCCAGCAGTGAAGGGCTAGGCACTGAAGCTTTCTTT
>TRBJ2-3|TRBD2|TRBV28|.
CASSFVGGRGGRTDTQYF
TGTGCCAGCAGTTTTGTTGGTGGGAGGGGCGGGAGGACAGATACGCAGTATTTT
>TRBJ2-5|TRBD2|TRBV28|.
CASSDQSGIQTQYF
TGTGCCAGCAGTGACCAAAGCGGGATTCAGACCCAGTACTTC
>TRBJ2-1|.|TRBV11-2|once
CASTRVLSYNEQFF
TGTGCCAGCACGCGGGTCCTCTCCTACAATGAGCAGTTCTTC
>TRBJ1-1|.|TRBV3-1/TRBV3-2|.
CASSGPGTITEAFF
TGTGCCAGCAGCGGACCCGGGACAATCACTGAAGCTTTCTTT
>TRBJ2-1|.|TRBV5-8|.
CASSKTRVRREQFF
TGTGCCAGCAGCAAAACCAGGGTAAGGCGGGAGCAGTTCTTC
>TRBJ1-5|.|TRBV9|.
CASSVDRSSNQPQHF
TGTGCCAGCAGCGTAGACAGAAGTAGCAATCAGCCCCAGCATTTT
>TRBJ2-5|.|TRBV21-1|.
CASSTRSGRARETQYF
TGTGCCAGCAGTACTCGTAGCGGGAGGGCCCGAGAGACCCAGTACTTC
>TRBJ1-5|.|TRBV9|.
CASSVAPNQPQHF
TGTGCCAGCAGCGTAGCTCCTAATCAGCCCCAGCATTTT
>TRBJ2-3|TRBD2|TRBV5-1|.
CASSRGTSGVTDTQYF
TGCGCCAGCAGCCGGGGGACTAGCGGAGTCACAGATACGCAGTATTTT
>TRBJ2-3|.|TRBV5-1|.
CASSLQAQRGTDTQYF
TGCGCCAGCAGCTTACAGGCCCAACGGGGCACAGATACGCAGTATTTT
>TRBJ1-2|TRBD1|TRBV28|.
CASSKQGTAVSYGYTF
TGTGCCAGCAGCAAACAGGGGACGGCTGTATCCTATGGCTACACCTTC
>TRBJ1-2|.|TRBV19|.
CASSMGGRVNGYTF
TGTGCCAGTAGTATGGGAGGCAGGGTAAATGGCTACACCTTC
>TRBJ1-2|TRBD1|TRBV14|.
CASSPRTGGFGYTF
TGTGCCAGCAGCCCTCGGACAGGGGGCTTTGGCTACACCTTC
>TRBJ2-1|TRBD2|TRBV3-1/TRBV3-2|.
CASSLGAPRLAGFYNEQFF
TGTGCCAGCAGCCTTGGGGCCCCCCGCCTAGCGGGCTTCTACAATGAGCAGTTCTTC
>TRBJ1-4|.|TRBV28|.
CASSTRTATEYEKLFF
TGTGCCAGCAGTACCCGGACAGCGACTGAGTATGAAAAACTGTTTTTT
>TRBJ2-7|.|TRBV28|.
CASLPPGGYEQYF
TGTGCCAGCCTCCCTCCCGGGGGTTACGAGCAGTACTTC
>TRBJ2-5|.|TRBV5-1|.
CASRQTQETQYF
TGCGCCAGCAGGCAGACACAAGAGACCCAGTACTTC
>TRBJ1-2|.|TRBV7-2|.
CASSAGRGYGYTF
TGTGCCAGCAGCGCCGGGAGGGGCTATGGCTACACCTTC
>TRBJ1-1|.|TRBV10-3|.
CASILGQLNTEAFF
TGTGCCAGCATCTTAGGACAGTTAAACACTGAAGCTTTCTTT
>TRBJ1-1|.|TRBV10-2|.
CASSRGARDTEAFF
TGCGCCAGCAGCCGGGGGGCGCGGGACACTGAAGCTTTCTTT
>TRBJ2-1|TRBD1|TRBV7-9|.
CASSPGQGNSDYSYNEQFF
TGTGCCAGCAGCCCAGGACAGGGGAATAGCGATTACTCCTACAATGAGCAGTTCTTC
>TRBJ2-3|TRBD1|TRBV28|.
CASSPLPGTGKLLTDTQYF
TGTGCCAGCAGTCCCTTGCCCGGGACAGGGAAACTACTCACAGATACGCAGTATTTT
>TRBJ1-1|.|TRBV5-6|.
CASSVDGGITEAFF
TGTGCCAGCAGCGTTGACGGGGGAATCACTGAAGCTTTCTTT
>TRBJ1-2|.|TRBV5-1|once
CASSWPPPQGGKSRHFYGYTF
TGCGCCAGCAGCTGGCCCCCCCCGCAGGGTGGAAAATCGAGACACTTCTATGGCTACACCTTC
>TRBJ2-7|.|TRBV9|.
CASSVGEVREQYF
TGTGCCAGCAGCGTAGGGGAGGTTAGGGAGCAGTACTTC
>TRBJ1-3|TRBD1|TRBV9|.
CASSVSRGPGNTIYF
TGTGCCAGCAGCGTTAGCAGGGGGCCTGGAAACACCATATATTTT
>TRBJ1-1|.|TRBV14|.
CASSRPATRNTEAFF
TGTGCCAGCAGCCGACCCGCTACTAGGAACACTGAAGCTTTCTTT
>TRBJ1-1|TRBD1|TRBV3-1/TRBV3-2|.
CASSRGQGDTEAFF
TGTGCCAGCAGTCGGGGACAGGGTGACACTGAAGCTTTCTTT
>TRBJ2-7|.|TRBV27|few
CASSLSRSSVQYF
TGTGCCAGCAGTTTATCAAGGAGTTCTGTGCAGTACTTC
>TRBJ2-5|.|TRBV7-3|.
CASSRTSPETQYF
TGTGCCAGCAGCCGCACTAGCCCGGAGACCCAGTACTTC
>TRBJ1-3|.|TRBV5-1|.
CASSPGGSGNTIYF
TGCGCCAGCAGCCCGGGGGGATCTGGAAACACCATATATTTT
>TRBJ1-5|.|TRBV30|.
CAWSVRGQPQHF
TGTGCCTGGAGTGTGCGCGGACAGCCCCAGCATTTT
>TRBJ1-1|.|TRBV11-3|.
CASSLGGAGEMTEAFF
TGTGCCAGCAGCTTAGGAGGGGCAGGGGAGATGACTGAAGCTTTCTTT
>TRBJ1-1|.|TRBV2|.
CASALGSETEAFF
TGTGCCAGCGCTCTTGGGTCGGAGACTGAAGCTTTCTTT
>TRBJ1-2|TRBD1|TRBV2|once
CASSVARGKLYGYTF
TGTGCCAGCAGTGTTGCCAGGGGGAAACTCTATGGCTACACCTTC
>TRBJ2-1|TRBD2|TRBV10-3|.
CAITVAGSEGYNEQFF
TGTGCCATCACCGTAGCGGGCTCCGAGGGATACAATGAGCAGTTCTTC
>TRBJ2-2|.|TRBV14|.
CASSQGQTNTGELFF
TGTGCCAGCAGCCAAGGACAAACGAACACCGGGGAGCTGTTTTTT
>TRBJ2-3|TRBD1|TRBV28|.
CASSFLGQGAADTQYF
TGTGCCAGCAGTTTCTTAGGACAGGGGGCAGCGGATACGCAGTATTTT
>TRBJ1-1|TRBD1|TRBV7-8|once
CASGPGGGRTEAFF
TGTGCCAGCGGCCCCGGAGGGGGCCGGACTGAAGCTTTCTTT
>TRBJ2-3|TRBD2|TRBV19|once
CASSTSGRFGDTQYF
TGTGCCAGTAGCACTAGCGGGAGGTTCGGAGATACGCAGTATTTT
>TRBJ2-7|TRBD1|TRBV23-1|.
CASSLQGAKSSYEQYF
TGCGCCAGCAGTCTACAGGGGGCCAAGTCCTCCTACGAGCAGTACTTC
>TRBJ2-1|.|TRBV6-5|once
CASSYLEGEQFF
TGTGCCAGCAGTTACTTGGAGGGAGAGCAGTTCTTC
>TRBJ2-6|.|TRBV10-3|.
CAISRGSGANVLTF
TGTGCCATCAGCAGGGGCTCTGGGGCCAACGTCCTGACTTTC
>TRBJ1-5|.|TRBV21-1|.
CASRAGRSYQPQHF
TGTGCCAGCAGGGCAGGGAGGAGTTATCAGCCCCAGCATTTT
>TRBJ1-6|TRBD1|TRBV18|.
CASTEGTGGYSPLHF
TGTGCCAGCACCGAAGGGACAGGAGGCTATTCACCCCTCCACTTT
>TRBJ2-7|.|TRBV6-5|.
CASSYSNPREYGQYF
TGTGCCAGCAGTTACTCGAATCCACGGGAGTATGGGCAGTACTTC
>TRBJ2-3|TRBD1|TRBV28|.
CASSLWDRGTQYF
TGTGCCAGCAGTTTATGGGACAGGGGTACGCAGTATTTT
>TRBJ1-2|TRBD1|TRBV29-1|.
CSVQRTGAFGGYTF
TGCAGCGTTCAAAGGACAGGGGCTTTTGGTGGCTACACCTTC
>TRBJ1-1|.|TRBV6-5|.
CATQRQLNTEAFF
TGTGCCACCCAGAGGCAGCTGAACACTGAAGCTTTCTTT
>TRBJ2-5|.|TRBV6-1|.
CASSEQETQYF
TGTGCCAGCTCGGAGCAAGAGACCCAGTACTTC
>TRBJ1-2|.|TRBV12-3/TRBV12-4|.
CASSIQGNYGYTF
TGTGCCAGCAGTATTCAGGGTAACTATGGCTACACCTTC
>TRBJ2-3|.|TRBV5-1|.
CASLESGTDTQYF
TGCGCCAGCCTCGAGTCTGGCACAGATACGCAGTATTTT
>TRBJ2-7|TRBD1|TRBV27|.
CASSLGGQGLHEQYF
TGTGCCAGCAGTTTAGGGGGACAGGGCCTTCACGAGCAGTACTTC
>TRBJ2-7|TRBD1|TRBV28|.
CASRLRGRNEQYF
TGTGCCAGCAGGCTAAGGGGGCGGAACGAGCAGTACTTC